This T cell receptor beta chain stems from a study of cytomegalovirus exposure and HLA in healthy donors (dated by TCRdb to the late 2010s). Regarding the research as a whole: According to a later analysis, one platform produced both the 100 to 150 validation repertoires and the 666 repertoires of the first cohort. The aim of the study was to test whether cataloging public T cell receptors could identify signatures of past pathogen exposure. Along with the approximately 700-subject first cohort, a separate validation cohort of more than 90 different subjects was used. To predict cytomegalovirus infection status, the study brought together high-throughput TCR immunosequencing, statistical association of individual TCRs with disease status, and machine learning.

Receptor libraries were prepared by the immunoSEQ multiplex PCR assay. As for how the authors treated the data: A statistical classification framework was developed to diagnose cytomegalovirus status using the catalog of TCR beta chain sequences. TCRdb stores this immuneACCESS table with in-frame sequences only. Part of the clones is absent; in the studies checked, under half of the shortfall reflects unresolved V genes, and no reason is known for the rest. The DNA gave D and trimming, while V, J and clone size come from that table. The sample records about 150,000 clones, more than 70% of which are singletons. The top ten clonotypes cover about 1.9% of the sample. As regards this clone: The target of this receptor is not known. The input lacks base qualities; no much larger clone sits a single base away.

The germline V gene (reference sequence) gives CDR1 as SGHNT and CDR2 as YYREEE. Including cysteine and phenylalanine, the CDR3 has 15 amino acids. The sequence is cut down to CDR3 DNA, 45 bases in frame from base 1. V loses 3 bases, J loses 5 bases, and the germline ends lie 12 bases apart. The donors belonged to the validation cohort of over a hundred subjects, which was separate from the roughly 680-subject first cohort. Here is what the overall study found, with its caveats: In vitro tests confirmed that three of the cytomegalovirus-associated TCR beta chains recognize cytomegalovirus antigens. Most TCR sequences were observed very rarely across donors, whereas some public TCRs were present in many individuals. A later analysis lacked HLA typing for the validation cohort, so it scored co-occurrence in that cohort across all 120 repertoires. The classifier was reported to diagnose cytomegalovirus status with high specificity and sensitivity in both the original and validation cohorts. A total of 150 or so TCR beta chains were listed by the study as associated with cytomegalovirus. The authors suggested that the approach could potentially be extended to other disease states and immunological phenotypes. A later analysis found that TCRs clustered in the first cohort also tended to co-occur in the 110 or so validation repertoires, with 94% of cluster scores above 0.

The clonotype originates from a human donor in good health. The sequenced sample was PBMCs. The sequence links TRBV5-4 to TRBJ1-6; perhaps TRBD1 is the D gene, with 6 bases matching. The CDR3 amino acid sequence is: CASSSQGPDNSPLHF. The sequenced DNA: TGTGCCAGCAGCTCACAGGGCCCGGATAATTCACCCCTCCACTTT.